Presented here are 10 T cell receptor beta chains from one specimen sequenced in a study of blood T cell repertoires in COVID-19. Measured with immunoSEQ multiplex PCR; TCRdb has only the in-frame clones, and not every one. The sample includes more than 200,000 clones, about 80% of them seen just once. Input material: peripheral blood. Receptors originate from a man aged 45-65 years with active or convalescent COVID-19.

V usage is TRBV15 and J usage is TRBJ2-7; 8 nucleotides agree with TRBD2. V was clipped by 0 bases and J by 3 bases; unmatched bases: 7. Germline CDR1 reads LNHNV; CDR2 reads YYDKDF (reference sequence). There are 16 residues in the CDR3. The CDR3: CATSRDEKRGFYEQYF. The CDR3 region has the DNA TGTGCCACCAGCAGAGATGAAAAGCGGGGGTTCTACGAGCAGTACTTC.

The gene calls are TRBV25-1 and TRBJ1-2, with 9 bases aligning to TRBD1. After removal of 2 bases from V and 3 bases from J, the junction contained 10 bases not matched to a gene. CDR1 MGHDK and CDR2 SYGVNS come from the germline V gene. This CDR3 has 17 amino acids. In nucleotides, the CDR3 is TGTGCCAGCAGTGAAACCCCTACAGGGGGCGCAGACTATGGCTACACCTTC. Amino acids: CASSETPTGGADYGYTF.

The chain links TRBV6-5 to TRBJ1-2, with D possibly matching TRBD1 (6 bases). The CDR3 runs 14 residues. Trimming pared 5 bases from V and 5 bases from J, leaving 15 bases between. Germline lookup yields CDR1 MNHEY and CDR2 SVGAGI. The CDR3 loop is CASSPMDSLYGYTF. DNA for the CDR3: TGTGCCAGCAGTCCCATGGACAGCTTATATGGCTACACCTTC.

Regarding this clone: This may stem from a read error, because a much larger clone lies one nucleotide away. The rearrangement uses TRBV7-8 and TRBJ2-7; 8 bases line up with TRBD1. The CDR3 sequence is 14 residues long. Trimming took 5 bases from V and 2 from J; bases not matched to a gene: 5. Germline assignment: CDR1 SGHVS and CDR2 FQNEAQ. The CDR3 reads CASSQDRVAYEQYF. For the CDR3, the DNA is TGTGCCAGCAGCCAGGACAGGGTTGCCTACGAGCAGTACTTC.

V is TRBV28 and J is TRBJ1-4; the D gene is possibly TRBD1 (6 bases). Germline-derived CDR1 and CDR2 are MDHEN and SYDVKM. This CDR3 has 16 residues. V was shortened by 7 bases and J by 7 bases, with 22 bases between the two germline ends. The CDR3 DNA sequence: TGTGCCAGCACCTTAGGGGGGGCAGGCCCTAGTGAAAAACTGTTTTTT. Translating it yields CASTLGGAGPSEKLFF.

The V call is TRBV19, the J call TRBJ1-5; the D is unclear. The CDR3 is 15 amino acids. With 7 bases removed from V and 9 bases from J, the gap between germline ends came to 22 bases. Germline V gives CDR1 LNHDA, CDR2 SQIVND (reference sequence). CDR3 nucleotide sequence: TGTGCCAGTACGAACCCCTTAGTTCTTAGTGGGCCCCAGCATTTT. It translates to CASTNPLVLSGPQHF.

The J gene is TRBJ2-7, the V gene TRBV5-6; the match to TRBD1 covers 8 bases. V trimming: 3 bases; J trimming: 2 bases; junction bases outside the gene matches: 4. This CDR3 comprises 14 residues. Germline loops: CDR1 SGHDT, CDR2 YYEEEE. The chain's CDR3 is CASSSGQATYEQYF. CDR3 DNA: TGTGCCAGCAGCTCGGGACAGGCCACCTACGAGCAGTACTTC.

The genes are TRBV7-4 and TRBJ2-7; 12 nucleotides match TRBD2. V trimming: 0 bases; J trimming: 2 bases; junction bases outside the gene matches: 5. The CDR3 covers 17 residues. Germline CDR1 is SGHVT and CDR2 is SQSDAQ. In nucleotides, the CDR3 is TGTGCCAGCAGCTTAGCGACTAGCGGGGGCCGCACCTACGAGCAGTACTTC. This sequence encodes CASSLATSGGRTYEQYF.

The chain combines TRBV12-3 or TRBV12-4 with TRBJ2-5; weak D call: TRBD2 (5 bases). This CDR3 region has 13 residues. V lost 4 bases and J lost 4, with 10 bases in between. The CDR3 region is CASSSRRLETQYF. Written as DNA, the CDR3 is TGTGCCAGCAGTTCTCGGAGGTTAGAGACCCAGTACTTC.

The chain recombines TRBV5-4 with TRBJ2-5, with 8 bases identical to TRBD2. The germline CDR1 and CDR2 sequences are SGHNT and YYREEE (reference sequence). The CDR3 spans 13 residues. V dropped 2 bases and J dropped 8; count of bases not matched to a gene: 5. The CDR3 is CASSLAAGDTQYF. As DNA, the CDR3 is TGTGCCAGCAGCTTAGCAGCGGGAGATACCCAGTACTTC. Full variable domain (rest looked up from reference TRBV5-4 and TRBJ2-5): ETGVTQSPTHLIKTRGQQVTLRCSSQSGHNTVSWYQQALGQGPQFIFQYYREEENGRGNFPPRFSGLQFPNYSSELNVNALELDDSALYLCASSLAAGDTQYFGPGTRLLVL.